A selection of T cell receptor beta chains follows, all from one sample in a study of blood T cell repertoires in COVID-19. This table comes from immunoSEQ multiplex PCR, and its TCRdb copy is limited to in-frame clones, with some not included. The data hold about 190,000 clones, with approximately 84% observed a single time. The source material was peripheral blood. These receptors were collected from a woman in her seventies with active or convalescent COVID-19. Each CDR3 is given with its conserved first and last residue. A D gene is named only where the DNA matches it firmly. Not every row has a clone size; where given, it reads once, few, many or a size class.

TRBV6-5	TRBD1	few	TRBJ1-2	TGTGCCAGCAGTCTATCGGGACAGGTCTATGGCTACACCTTC	CASSLSGQVYGYTF
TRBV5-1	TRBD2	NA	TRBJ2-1	TGCGCCAGCGGTATTGGGGGGGACTACAATGAGCAGTTCTTC	CASGIGGDYNEQFF
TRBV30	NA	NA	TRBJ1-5	TGTGCCTGGAGTGTACCAGGGTTCAATCAGCCCCAGCATTTT	CAWSVPGFNQPQHF
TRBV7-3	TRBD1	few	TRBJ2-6	TGTGCCAGCAGCCAATGGGACAGAAACTCTGGGGCCAACGTCCTGACTTTC	CASSQWDRNSGANVLTF
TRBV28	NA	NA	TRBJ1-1	TGTGCCAGCCGCCTCGGGGGAATATTGAACACTGAAGCTTTCTTT	CASRLGGILNTEAFF
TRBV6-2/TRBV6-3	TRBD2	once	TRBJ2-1	TGTGCCAGCAGTTACCATAGGGCGGGGCAGAGCGGGGGTGAGCAGTTCTTC	CASSYHRAGQSGGEQFF
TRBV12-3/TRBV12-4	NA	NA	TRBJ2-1	TGTGCCAGCAGTTTTGGGACTCCTCGGCAGTTCTTC	CASSFGTPRQFF
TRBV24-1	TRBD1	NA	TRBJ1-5	TGTGCCACCAGTGATCCGGGACAGGGGAATCAGCCCCAGCATTTT	CATSDPGQGNQPQHF
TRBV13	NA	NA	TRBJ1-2	TGTGCCAGCACCCTTGGAGGGCGCGTCCGTAACTATGGCTACACCTTC	CASTLGGRVRNYGYTF
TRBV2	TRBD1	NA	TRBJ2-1	TGTGCCAGCAGTGAGGGACAGGCCTCCTACAATGAGCAGTTCTTC	CASSEGQASYNEQFF
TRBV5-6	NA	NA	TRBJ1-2	TGTGCCAGCAGCTTGGGCAGGGAAGACTATGGCTACACCTTC	CASSLGREDYGYTF
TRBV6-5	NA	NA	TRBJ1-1	TGTGCCAGCACGGGGAACACTGAAGCTTTCTTT	CASTGNTEAFF
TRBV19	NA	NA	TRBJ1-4	TGTGCCAGTAGTATTCGCGGGGGGAGTCTAGGTGAAAAACTGTTTTTT	CASSIRGGSLGEKLFF
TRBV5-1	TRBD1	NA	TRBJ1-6	TGCGCCAGCAGTTTCGGACAGGGCTTGTTTAATTCACCCCTCCACTTT	CASSFGQGLFNSPLHF
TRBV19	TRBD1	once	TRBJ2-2	TGTGCCAGTAGTTCGACCGGGACAGGGTTAGGCACCGGGGAGCTGTTTTTT	CASSSTGTGLGTGELFF
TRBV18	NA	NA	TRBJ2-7	TGTGCCAGCTCACCGGGGACTCCCATCTACGAGCAGTACTTC	CASSPGTPIYEQYF
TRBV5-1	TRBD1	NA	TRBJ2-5	TGCGCCAGCAGCCGGGGACAGCAACTCTGGTACCAAGAGACCCAGTACTTC	CASSRGQQLWYQETQYF
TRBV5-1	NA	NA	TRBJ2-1	TGCGCCAGCAGCCTGGACAGCAACTACAATGAGCAGTTCTTC	CASSLDSNYNEQFF
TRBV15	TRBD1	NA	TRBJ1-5	TGTGCCACCAGTTCCCGGGACAGGGGTTCTCAGCCCCAGCATTTT	CATSSRDRGSQPQHF
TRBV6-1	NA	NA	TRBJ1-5	TGTGCCAGCAGTGAGGGTTCCCACGGGACAATCACCCAGCCCCAGCATTTT	CASSEGSHGTITQPQHF
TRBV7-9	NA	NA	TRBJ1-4	TGTGCCAGCAGCCCTTACACAGGTGGTGGTAATGAAAAACTGTTTTTT	CASSPYTGGGNEKLFF
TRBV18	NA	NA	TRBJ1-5	TGTGCCAGCTCACCACAGGCCAGGGGCAATCAGCCCCAGCATTTT	CASSPQARGNQPQHF
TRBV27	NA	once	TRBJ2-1	TGTGCCAGCAGTTTTCTTGCTAGAATCTCATCCGGTGAGCAGTTCTTC	CASSFLARISSGEQFF
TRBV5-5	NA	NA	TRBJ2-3	TGTGCCAGCAGCTTGGCCAATAGTTGGACGGGAGTTGGAGATACGCAGTATTTT	CASSLANSWTGVGDTQYF